This is a list of T cell receptor beta chains from one sample in a study of blood T cell repertoires in COVID-19. The data were produced by immunoSEQ multiplex PCR, yet TCRdb's version contains in-frame clones alone and is incomplete. The data hold 210,000 or so clones, with 83% observed a single time. Sequenced: PBMCs or T cells enriched from blood (not recorded which). The receptors were sampled from a woman in her forties or fifties who had been exposed to COVID-19. The CDR3 runs from the conserved cysteine through the conserved F or W. D genes are given only for firm matches. Size tells how often a clone was seen (once, few, many) or the class of an expanded clone, and some rows leave it out.

few	TRBV12-3/TRBV12-4	TRBJ2-5	-	CASSPSGTQYF	TGTGCCAGCAGTCCCTCGGGGACCCAGTACTTC
-	TRBV5-1	TRBJ1-1	-	CASSPHGGAPTEAFF	TGCGCCAGCAGTCCCCATGGGGGGGCGCCCACTGAAGCTTTCTTT
-	TRBV6-5	TRBJ1-5	TRBD1	CASFGQANQPQHF	TGTGCCAGCTTCGGACAGGCCAATCAGCCCCAGCATTTT
-	TRBV11-2	TRBJ1-2	TRBD1	CASSLGAGTGVSGYTF	TGTGCCAGCAGCTTAGGAGCTGGGACAGGGGTTTCTGGCTACACCTTC
once	TRBV4-2	TRBJ2-3	TRBD1	CASSHLRDRTDTQYF	TGTGCCAGCAGCCACCTGCGGGACAGGACAGATACGCAGTATTTT
-	TRBV19	TRBJ1-3	TRBD1	CASRRTGVDGNTIYF	TGTGCCAGTAGAAGAACAGGGGTGGACGGAAACACCATATATTTT
-	TRBV27	TRBJ1-5	-	CASSLRSGFQPQHF	TGTGCCAGCAGTTTGCGGTCAGGGTTCCAGCCCCAGCATTTT
-	TRBV19	TRBJ1-5	TRBD1	CASSLYDGTGNQPQHF	TGTGCCAGTAGTCTTTACGATGGGACAGGGAATCAGCCCCAGCATTTT
-	TRBV5-1	TRBJ2-3	-	CASGDSQGPTDTQYF	TGCGCCAGCGGCGACTCCCAAGGCCCCACAGATACGCAGTATTTT
few	TRBV5-6	TRBJ1-2	TRBD1	CASSLGTAYNYGYTF	TGTGCCAGCAGCTTAGGGACAGCATATAACTATGGCTACACCTTC
-	TRBV9	TRBJ2-1	TRBD2	CASSVEGAGGNEQFF	TGTGCCAGCAGCGTAGAGGGAGCGGGGGGCAATGAGCAGTTCTTC
-	TRBV24-1	TRBJ1-1	-	CATRGGLNTEAFF	TGTGCCACCAGGGGGGGACTCAACACTGAAGCTTTCTTT
-	TRBV6-6	TRBJ2-2	-	CASSPVGGTLNTGELFF	TGTGCCAGCAGTCCAGTCGGTGGGACACTCAACACCGGGGAGCTGTTTTTT
-	TRBV6-5	TRBJ1-1	-	CASSYSREKPAFF	TGTGCCAGCAGTTACTCGAGGGAAAAACCGGCTTTCTTT
-	TRBV27	TRBJ2-2	TRBD1	CASRLDRENTGELFF	TGTGCCAGCAGACTGGACAGGGAGAACACCGGGGAGCTGTTTTTT
once	TRBV9	TRBJ2-7	TRBD2	CASSVGGGGSGEQYF	TGTGCCAGCAGCGTAGGGGGCGGGGGATCGGGCGAGCAGTACTTC
-	TRBV29-1	TRBJ1-2	-	CSVVSRAGGYTF	TGCAGCGTTGTTTCCAGGGCGGGGGGCTACACCTTC
-	TRBV6-5	TRBJ1-2	TRBD1	CASSYTRQGSRYGYTF	TGTGCCAGCAGTTACACGCGACAGGGGTCGCGCTATGGCTACACCTTC
once	TRBV5-6	TRBJ2-5	TRBD1	CASSLGQGALETQYF	TGTGCCAGCAGCTTAGGGCAGGGGGCATTGGAGACCCAGTACTTC
-	TRBV27	TRBJ1-6	-	CASSFYNSPLHF	TGTGCCAGCAGCTTCTATAATTCACCCCTCCACTTT
-	TRBV5-5	TRBJ1-2	TRBD1	CASSQGVGGYTF	TGTGCCAGCAGCCAGGGGGTCGGTGGCTACACCTTC
-	TRBV6-5	TRBJ1-2	-	CASSYLTEDYGYTF	TGTGCCAGCAGTTATTTGACCGAGGACTATGGCTACACCTTC
few	TRBV7-2	TRBJ2-7	-	CASSLGPDRYEQYF	TGTGCCAGCAGCTTAGGTCCCGACAGGTACGAGCAGTACTTC
few	TRBV5-4	TRBJ1-2	TRBD1	CASSALQGALGYTF	TGTGCCAGCAGCGCACTACAGGGGGCGTTGGGCTACACCTTC
-	TRBV27	TRBJ2-6	-	CASSLLVAGANVLTF	TGTGCCAGCAGTTTACTAGTTGCTGGGGCCAACGTCCTGACTTTC
-	TRBV11-2	TRBJ1-1	TRBD1	CASSSQGGQGSTEAFF	TGTGCCAGCAGCTCACAGGGGGGGCAGGGTAGCACTGAAGCTTTCTTT
-	TRBV7-9	TRBJ1-2	TRBD1	CASSSSSGTGGRGYTF	TGTGCCAGCAGCTCTTCCTCCGGGACAGGGGGTCGAGGCTACACCTTC
-	TRBV18	TRBJ1-2	-	CASSPDRSGYTF	TGTGCCAGCTCACCTGACAGGAGTGGCTACACCTTC
-	TRBV6-1	TRBJ1-1	-	CASSDLRGTEAFF	TGTGCCAGCAGTGATCTTAGGGGAACTGAAGCTTTCTTT
-	TRBV6-5	TRBJ2-7	TRBD1	CASSLTGGASYEQYF	TGTGCCAGCAGTTTAACAGGGGGCGCCTCCTACGAGCAGTACTTC
-	TRBV30	TRBJ1-4	-	CAWSSGVADNEKLFF	TGTGCCTGGAGTTCCGGGGTGGCCGATAATGAAAAACTGTTTTTT
-	TRBV12-5	TRBJ2-7	TRBD2	CASGSDPKGLAGGPPSSYEQYF	TGTGCTAGTGGTTCCGACCCAAAAGGACTAGCGGGGGGACCGCCCAGCTCCTACGAGCAGTACTTC
-	TRBV3-1/TRBV3-2	TRBJ2-3	-	CASSRGYAAADTQYF	TGTGCCAGCAGCAGGGGTTACGCTGCGGCAGATACGCAGTATTTT
-	TRBV11-2	TRBJ1-4	-	CASSWGGHTNEKLFF	TGTGCCAGCAGCTGGGGGGGACACACTAATGAAAAACTGTTTTTT
-	TRBV19	TRBJ2-1	TRBD1	CASSADRGLSNEQFF	TGTGCCAGTAGTGCCGACAGGGGGCTTTCCAATGAGCAGTTCTTC
-	TRBV12-3/TRBV12-4	TRBJ2-2	-	CASSYLQGGELFF	TGTGCCAGCAGTTATCTACAGGGCGGGGAGCTGTTTTTT
-	TRBV7-2	TRBJ1-1	-	CASSLGVLGGEAFF	TGTGCCAGCAGCTTAGGCGTCTTAGGGGGTGAAGCTTTCTTT
-	TRBV2	TRBJ1-5	-	CASSVSTGNQPQHF	TGTGCCAGCAGTGTGTCGACGGGGAATCAGCCCCAGCATTTT
once	TRBV27	TRBJ1-2	TRBD1	CASSLTGTGNNYGYTF	TGTGCCAGCAGTCTCACCGGGACAGGGAATAACTATGGCTACACCTTC
few	TRBV27	TRBJ1-1	-	CASSFTGSQIAEAFF	TGTGCCAGCAGTTTCACAGGTTCCCAGATAGCTGAAGCTTTCTTT
once	TRBV24-1	TRBJ2-5	-	CATSDSSGRRRETQYF	TGTGCCACCAGTGATTCTTCAGGGCGTCGTAGGGAGACCCAGTACTTC
-	TRBV29-1	TRBJ2-7	TRBD1	CSARRDRRTYEQYF	TGCAGCGCCCGCCGGGACAGGCGGACCTACGAGCAGTACTTC
-	TRBV19	TRBJ1-1	-	CASSMVTVMNTEAFF	TGTGCCAGTAGTATGGTGACTGTCATGAACACTGAAGCTTTCTTT
-	TRBV6-6	TRBJ1-5	-	CATSQKGLSRGNQPQHF	TGTGCCACCAGTCAAAAGGGTCTCTCCAGGGGCAATCAGCCCCAGCATTTT
-	TRBV5-5	TRBJ1-1	-	CASSLLGGLNTEAFF	TGTGCCAGCAGCTTGTTAGGAGGGTTGAACACTGAAGCTTTCTTT
-	TRBV5-1	TRBJ2-3	TRBD2	CASSPQTSGHTDTQYF	TGCGCCAGCAGCCCGCAGACTAGCGGGCACACAGATACGCAGTATTTT
-	TRBV28	TRBJ1-2	-	CASRDFAGNYGYTF	TGTGCCAGCAGGGATTTTGCAGGGAACTATGGCTACACCTTC
-	TRBV5-6	TRBJ1-1	-	CASSLRRRWYTEAFF	TGTGCCAGCAGCTTGAGAAGGAGGTGGTACACTGAAGCTTTCTTT
once	TRBV18	TRBJ1-2	TRBD1	CASSPKTGAGYTF	TGTGCCAGCTCACCAAAGACAGGGGCTGGCTACACCTTC
once	TRBV6-5	TRBJ2-7	TRBD1	CASSNRDRAYEQYF	TGTGCCAGCAGTAACCGGGACAGGGCTTACGAGCAGTACTTC
-	TRBV19	TRBJ1-6	-	CASSMLRFNSPLHF	TGTGCCAGTAGTATGTTACGGTTCAATTCACCCCTCCACTTT
-	TRBV18	TRBJ1-3	-	CASSPRWTTVPSSGNTIYF	TGTGCCAGCTCACCTAGGTGGACGACAGTCCCGAGCTCTGGAAACACCATATATTTT
-	TRBV2	TRBJ2-7	TRBD2	CASTFGGGLSYEQYF	TGTGCCAGCACATTCGGGGGGGGCCTCTCCTACGAGCAGTACTTC
few	TRBV7-9	TRBJ1-3	TRBD1	CASSLIRTGRSGNTIYF	TGTGCCAGCAGCTTAATAAGGACAGGGAGGAGTGGAAACACCATATATTTT
few	TRBV27	TRBJ2-4	-	CASHRVGENIQYF	TGTGCCAGCCATCGGGTCGGGGAAAACATTCAGTACTTC
-	TRBV24-1	TRBJ2-3	-	CATSGPRGGADTQYF	TGTGCCACCAGTGGCCCGAGGGGAGGCGCAGATACGCAGTATTTT
once	TRBV7-8	TRBJ1-1	TRBD1	CASSSQGWDTEAFF	TGTGCCAGCAGCTCACAGGGGTGGGACACTGAAGCTTTCTTT
-	TRBV19	TRBJ2-7	-	CASSGGASYEQYF	TGTGCCAGTAGTGGCGGGGCGAGCTACGAGCAGTACTTC
-	TRBV10-3	TRBJ1-1	TRBD1	CATRPRDSDNTEAFF	TGTGCCACCCGCCCCCGGGACAGCGATAACACTGAAGCTTTCTTT